These 15 T cell receptor beta chains came from one sample sequenced in a study of vaccination and CD4 T cells after COVID-19 (dated by TCRdb to 2021 to 2024). The method behind the library was PCR. Instrument used: Illumina iSeq 100. TCR sequencing of DNA from cultured CD4+ T cells used the Oncomine TCR Beta short-read assay at the Johns Hopkins FTIC core. The QIAamp micro DNA kit was used to extract genomic DNA from the cultured CD4+ T cells. TCRdb redid the processing of the public reads, applying fastp at Q25 and MiXCR, and retained in-frame beta chains. Identical CDR3 proteins give one entry, which carries the most common genes and DNA. Recorded for this sample are fewer than 8,000 distinct CDR3 sequences; more than 30% of them occurred a single time. Roughly 14% of the sample belongs to the ten largest clones. Antigens of these TCRs are unknown. This sample's treatment or condition label indicates: approximately nine-day PBMC culture with coronavirus spike peptide pools or control peptides (ViraFEST assay). CD4+ T cells from unexposed donors were collected before the COVID-19 pandemic (2011-2018).

The material sequenced was CD4+ T cells from blood, cultured in vitro. Source of these receptors: a human donor in good health.

This clonotype was found a few times. The gene calls are TRBV6-1 and TRBJ1-5, with D possibly being TRBD1 (5 bases). The V gene lost 1 base and the J gene lost 7 bases, with 14 bases spanning the gap. CDR3 length equals 15 residues. Per germline, CDR1 MNHNS and CDR2 SASEGT. CDR3 coding DNA: TGTGCCAGCAGTGAAGGGCAGGGAGGAAGGCAGCCCCAGCATTTT. This gives the protein CASSEGQGGRQPQHF.

In its sample, this clonotype was seen a few times. The rearrangement joins TRBV4-3 to TRBJ1-2; 7 nucleotides align to TRBD1. V gave up 4 bases and J gave up 4 bases; unmatched junction bases: 6. Germline V gene data show CDR1 as LGHNA and CDR2 as YSLEER. This CDR3 has 14 amino acids. CDR3 nucleotides: TGCGCCAGCAGCCTAGGACAGGTCTCCTATGGCTACACCTTC. This sequence encodes CASSLGQVSYGYTF.

This clonotype was found a few times. V usage is TRBV28 and J usage is TRBJ1-1; no definite D call. V lost 0 bases and J lost 1, with 3 bases in between. From germline, CDR1 is MDHEN and CDR2 SYDVKM. The CDR3 runs 13 residues. CDR3 region: CASSLWRNTEAFF. The CDR3 DNA is TGTGCCAGCAGTTTATGGCGGAACACTGAAGCTTTCTTT.

This sequence joins TRBV28 and TRBJ2-5, with a possible D match to TRBD1 (6 bases). Deletions cut 5 bases from V and 5 bases from J, with 15 bases between. The CDR3 covers 14 residues. Per the germline V gene, CDR1 is MDHEN and CDR2 is SYDVKM. In DNA form, the CDR3 reads TGTGCCAGCAGTCTCACAGGGTCCGGGGAGACCCAGTACTTC. The encoded protein is CASSLTGSGETQYF.

Worth noting for this clonotype: Possible read error: a much larger clone is one base away. The chain couples TRBV5-4 to TRBJ2-5; 9 bases align to TRBD1. Germline loops: CDR1 SGHNT, CDR2 YYREEE (reference sequence). The length of the CDR3 is 13 residues. V shed 2 bases, J shed 7 bases, and the junction held 3 bases outside the gene matches. DNA for the CDR3: TGTGCCAGCAGCTTACGACAGGGGGGGACCCAGTACTTC. Its translation: CASSLRQGGTQYF.

This clonotype was picked up a small number of times. The gene calls are TRBV11-1 and TRBJ2-3; D is perhaps TRBD1 or TRBD2 (6 bases each). CDR1 is SGHAT and CDR2 is FQDESV in the germline V gene (reference sequence). This CDR3 contains 12 residues. V lost 1 base and J 10 bases, leaving 9 bases between the germline ends. CDR3 sequence: CASSLDREAQYF. Written as DNA, the CDR3 is TGTGCCAGCAGCTTAGACAGGGAGGCGCAGTATTTT.

This clonotype was found a few times. V usage is TRBV20-1 and J usage is TRBJ1-1, with 10 bases matching TRBD1. Germline V gene data show CDR1 as DFQATT and CDR2 as SNEGSKA (reference sequence). J gave up 5 bases and V 5 bases, and 8 bases lay outside the gene matches. The CDR3 is 14 residues long. This CDR3 reads CSAFRRTGGTEAFF. CDR3 sequence (DNA): TGCAGTGCTTTCAGACGGACAGGGGGTACTGAAGCTTTCTTT.

V is TRBV2 and J is TRBJ2-5, with D hard to call. Between the trimmed V and J ends, which lost 4 bases and 2 bases, there was a span of 8 bases. Germline loops: CDR1 SNHLY, CDR2 FYNNEI. The CDR3 totals 13 residues. CDR3 nucleotide sequence: TGTGCCAGCAGTGGGGTGGGGCAAGAGACCCAGTACTTC. Amino acid sequence: CASSGVGQETQYF.

The genes are TRBV7-2 and TRBJ1-1; no reliable D call. The V and J ends lost 1 base and 4 bases respectively, with 10 bases between them. CDR1 is SGHTA and CDR2 is FQGNSA in the germline V gene. The CDR3 is 14 amino acids. The CDR3 nucleotides read TGTGCCAGCAGCTTAGGGGCGGCGGGCACTGAAGCTTTCTTT. Protein sequence: CASSLGAAGTEAFF.

V is TRBV20-1 and J is TRBJ2-3; D ambiguous. The CDR3 totals 12 residues. Germline V lookup: CDR1 DFQATT, CDR2 SNEGSKA (reference sequence). The V end was cut by 0 bases, the J end by 2 bases, with 3 bases between. The chain's CDR3 is CSARENTDTQYF. CDR3 coding DNA: TGCAGTGCTAGAGAGAACACAGATACGCAGTATTTT.

The gene calls are TRBV6-1 and TRBJ1-5, with D perhaps matching TRBD1 (6 bases). Germline assignment: CDR1 MNHNS and CDR2 SASEGT. This CDR3 spans 14 amino acids. Trimming pared 6 bases from V and 0 bases from J, leaving 9 bases between. CDR3 residues: CASRNRVSNQPQHF. The CDR3 DNA sequence: TGTGCCAGCAGGAACAGGGTTAGCAATCAGCCCCAGCATTTT.

This clonotype was recorded a few times. The chain couples TRBV2 to TRBJ2-7, with unresolved D. With 4 bases removed from V and 3 bases from J, the gap between germline ends came to 4 bases. Germline loops: CDR1 SNHLY, CDR2 FYNNEI. This CDR3 is built from 11 residues. CDR3 protein: CASSAYYEQYF. CDR3 sequence (DNA): TGTGCCAGCAGTGCTTACTACGAGCAGTACTTC.

This clonotype was recorded a few times. The gene calls are TRBV30 and TRBJ2-5, with TRBD2 identical over 10 bases. After removal of 1 base from V and 6 bases from J, the junction contained 5 bases not matched to a gene. The CDR3 runs 14 residues. CDR1 and CDR2 from the germline V gene are GTSNPN and SVGIG (reference sequence). The CDR3 is CAWSGASGSKTQYF. In DNA form, the CDR3 reads TGTGCCTGGAGTGGCGCTAGCGGGAGCAAGACCCAGTACTTC.

This clonotype was seen only a few times. The rearrangement joins TRBV27 to TRBJ1-2; 7 bases map to TRBD1. The CDR3 extends over 15 amino acids. Per the germline V gene, CDR1 is MNHEY and CDR2 is SMNVEV (reference sequence). V was clipped by 2 bases and J by 6 bases; unmatched bases: 9. This CDR3 is CASSLLGRGKHGYTF. DNA of the CDR3: TGTGCCAGCAGTTTACTAGGCAGGGGGAAACATGGCTACACCTTC.

This clonotype turned up a few times. The chain has TRBV24-1 and TRBJ2-5, with a weak D call TRBD1 (6 bases). The CDR3 has 13 residues. Looked up from germline, CDR1 is KGHDR and CDR2 is SFDVKD. The V and J ends lost 5 bases and 2 bases respectively, with 8 bases between them. In nucleotides, the CDR3 is TGTGCCACCAGTGTGGGGGCGCAAGAGACCCAGTACTTC. Protein sequence: CATSVGAQETQYF.